The sequence of this T cell receptor beta chain was determined in a study of T cell responses to AZD1222 COVID-19 vaccine. Study conclusions and caveats: Baseline seropositives among AZD1222 recipients totaled only five or six. After the peak T cell response, and only then, were repertoires sampled.

This clone was counted only a few times. Its antigen is currently unknown. Method: immunoSEQ multiplex PCR; TCRdb's copy keeps in-frame clones and lacks some. The table includes tens of thousands of clones, roughly 80% detected once. This TCR was sampled from an adult in good health. The sequencing here drew on peripheral blood, taken on day 0 of AZD1222 vaccination.

The CDR3 spells CASRLRYEQYF. In DNA, the CDR3 is TGTGCCAGCAGACTTCGGTACGAGCAGTACTTC. This rearrangement joins TRBV6-5 to TRBJ2-7, with D hard to call. Between the trimmed V and J ends, which lost 6 bases and 4 bases, there was a span of 7 bases. The CDR3 length is 11 residues. Per germline, CDR1 MNHEY and CDR2 SVGAGI.